This T cell receptor beta chain was captured by sequencing in a study of T cell responses to AZD1222 COVID-19 vaccine. Trimming pared 5 bases from V and 4 bases from J, leaving 15 bases between. The CDR3 contains 14 residues. The V gene's germline CDR1 is GTSNPN and CDR2 SVGIG (reference sequence). General study points: Spike-specific TCR breadth and depth went up after people got two AZD1222 doses. Clonal diversity was possibly underestimated, and white British individuals and females predominated among donors.

The method was immunoSEQ multiplex PCR; TCRdb's version includes in-frame clones alone and lacks a portion of them. The table includes about 60,000 clones, 65% to 85% detected once. On this clone itself: Antigen specificity is unknown.

This clonotype originated in an adult in good health. This chain links TRBV30 with TRBJ1-3; D unclear. The material sequenced was peripheral blood, taken on day 0 of AZD1222 vaccination. The CDR3 protein is CAWDGSSWGNTIYF. As DNA, the CDR3 is TGTGCCTGGGACGGATCTTCGTGGGGAAACACCATATATTTT. The complete variable domain, with remaining parts taken from reference TRBV30 and TRBJ1-3, reads SQTIHQWPATLVQPVGSPLSLECTVEGTSNPNLYWYRQAAGRGLQLLFYSVGIGQISSEVPQNLSASRPQDRQFILSSKKLLLSDSGFYLCAWDGSSWGNTIYFGEGSWLTVV.